The table lists the clone carrying this T cell receptor beta chain with a few counts. Its antigen is not known. The data are from a study of identical twins. The study's findings and limits: Researchers caution that invariant MAIT and iNKT cells could partly confound zero-insertion analyses. Insertions were reduced in abundant cord blood beta clonotypes but not in memory repertoires.

TCRdb redid the calling of the 5' RACE reads with MiXCR, one entry per CDR3 protein. The repertoire has 140,000 to 150,000 distinct CDR3 sequences, 3% to 4.5% of them found once; the top ten carry around 8%. The sample taken for sequencing was memory T cells sorted from blood. The TCR sequence derives from a man younger than 35 in good health.

Written as DNA, the CDR3 is TGTGCCAGCAGCCCCCGGGGGGGACTCAGCTCCTACAATGAGCAGTTCTTC. This translates into CASSPRGGLSSYNEQFF. The chain links TRBV16 to TRBJ2-1, with 8 nucleotides matching TRBD2. The germline gives CDR1 KGHSY, CDR2 FQNENV. Unmatched junction bases numbered 8, after V lost 4 bases and J lost 0 bases. This CDR3 spans 17 amino acids.